The entry below gives a single T cell receptor beta chain sequence along with its context. As yet, its antigen is unknown. This CDR3 is 15 amino acids long. Unmatched junction bases numbered 13, after V lost 8 bases and J lost 4 bases. CDR1 SNHLY and CDR2 FYNNEI come from the germline V gene. Axillary draining lymph nodes of breast cancer patients supplied the node samples. The source of the sample is a study of breast tumors, draining lymph nodes, adjacent tissues. Whole-study findings and limits: Luminal-like breast cancer showed significantly higher tumor–nontumor repertoire similarity than basal-like. Tumor TCR diversity was below lymph nodes but above nontumor tissue.

MiXCR, run by TCRdb on the multiplex PCR reads, gives a single entry per CDR3 protein. Here the sample spans 150,000 to 200,000 distinct CDR3 sequences, about 33% being singletons. The J gene is TRBJ1-2, the V gene TRBV2; TRBD1 agrees at 7 bases. The TCR sequence derives from a female donor with breast cancer. Some clones in this sample may be carry-over from other donors' samples. Sequencing input: axillary lymph node tissue. This chain's CDR3 is CASQDNRGNSYGYTF. The CDR3 region has the DNA TGTGCCAGCCAAGACAACAGGGGAAATAGCTATGGCTACACCTTC.